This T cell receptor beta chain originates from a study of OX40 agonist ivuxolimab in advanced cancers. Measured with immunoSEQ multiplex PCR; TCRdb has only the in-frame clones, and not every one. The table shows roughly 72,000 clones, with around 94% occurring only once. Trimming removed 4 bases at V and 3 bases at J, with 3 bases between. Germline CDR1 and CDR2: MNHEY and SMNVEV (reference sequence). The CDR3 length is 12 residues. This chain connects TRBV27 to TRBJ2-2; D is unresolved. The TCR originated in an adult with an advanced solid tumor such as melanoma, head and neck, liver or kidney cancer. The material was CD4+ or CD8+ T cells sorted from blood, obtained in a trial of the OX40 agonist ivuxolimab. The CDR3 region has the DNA TGTGCCAGCAGTTACGACACCGGGGAGCTGTTTTTT. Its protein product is CASSYDTGELFF.